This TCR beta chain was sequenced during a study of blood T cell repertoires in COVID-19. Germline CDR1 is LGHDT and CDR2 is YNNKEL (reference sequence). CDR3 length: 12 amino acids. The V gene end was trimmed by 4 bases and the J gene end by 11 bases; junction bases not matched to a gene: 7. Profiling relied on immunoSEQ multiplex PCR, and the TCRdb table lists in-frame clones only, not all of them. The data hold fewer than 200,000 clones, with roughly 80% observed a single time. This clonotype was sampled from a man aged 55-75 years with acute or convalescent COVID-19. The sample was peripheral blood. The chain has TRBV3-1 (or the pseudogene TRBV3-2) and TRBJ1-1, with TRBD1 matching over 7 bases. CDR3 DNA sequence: TGTGCCAGCAGCCGAACAGGGGATACGGCTTTCTTT. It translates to CASSRTGDTAFF.